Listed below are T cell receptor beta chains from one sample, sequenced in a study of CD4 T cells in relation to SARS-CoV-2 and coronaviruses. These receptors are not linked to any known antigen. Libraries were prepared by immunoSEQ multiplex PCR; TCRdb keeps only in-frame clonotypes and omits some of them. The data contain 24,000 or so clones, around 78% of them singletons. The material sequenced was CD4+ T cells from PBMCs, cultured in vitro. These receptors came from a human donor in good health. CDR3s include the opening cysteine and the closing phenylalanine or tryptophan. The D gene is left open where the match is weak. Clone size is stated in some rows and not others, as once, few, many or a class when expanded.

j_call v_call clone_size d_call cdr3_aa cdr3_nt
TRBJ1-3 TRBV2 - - CASSAYSGPGNTIYF TGTGCCAGCAGTGCGTATTCGGGGCCTGGAAACACCATATATTTT
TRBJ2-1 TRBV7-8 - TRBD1 CASSLLDRGGIEQFF TGTGCCAGCAGCCTGTTAGACAGGGGGGGTATTGAGCAGTTCTTC
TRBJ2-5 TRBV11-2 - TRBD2 CASSSLAGSERTQYF TGTGCCAGCAGCTCTCTAGCGGGGTCCGAGCGGACCCAGTACTTC
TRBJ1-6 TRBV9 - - CASSVSVSSSPLHF TGTGCCAGCAGCGTATCCGTTTCGAGTTCACCCCTCCACTTT
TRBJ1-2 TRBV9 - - CASSVHTGSNYGYTF TGTGCCAGCAGCGTTCATACCGGGAGCAACTATGGCTACACCTTC
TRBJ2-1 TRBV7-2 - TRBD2 CASSWTSGRHEQFF TGTGCCAGCAGCTGGACTAGCGGGAGACATGAGCAGTTCTTC
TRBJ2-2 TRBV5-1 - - CASSSGSANTGELFF TGCGCCAGCAGTTCCGGGAGTGCGAACACCGGGGAGCTGTTTTTT
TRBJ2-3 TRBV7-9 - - CASSQRTGGKDTQYF TGTGCCAGCAGCCAAAGGACTGGGGGAAAGGATACGCAGTATTTT
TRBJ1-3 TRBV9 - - CASSTGDSGNTIYF TGTGCCAGCAGCACTGGGGACTCTGGAAACACCATATATTTT
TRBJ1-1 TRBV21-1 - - CASSKAWQGEVMNTEAFF TGTGCCAGCAGCAAAGCTTGGCAGGGGGAGGTCATGAACACTGAAGCTTTCTTT
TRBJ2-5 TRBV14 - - CASSQSGTQETQYF TGTGCCAGCAGCCAATCCGGGACTCAAGAGACCCAGTACTTC
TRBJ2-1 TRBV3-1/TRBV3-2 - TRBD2 CASSSTSGGDEQFF TGTGCCAGCAGCTCGACTAGCGGGGGGGATGAGCAGTTCTTC
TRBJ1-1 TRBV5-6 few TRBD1 CASSLPLTRDRDTEAFF TGTGCCAGCAGCTTGCCTCTGACCCGGGACAGGGACACTGAAGCTTTCTTT
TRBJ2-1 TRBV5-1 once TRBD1 CASSIRDRGSEQFF TGCGCCAGCAGCATCCGGGACAGGGGGTCTGAGCAGTTCTTC
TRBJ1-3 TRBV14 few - CASSDNRNTIYF TGTGCCAGCAGCGACAATAGAAACACCATATATTTT
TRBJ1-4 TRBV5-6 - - CASSLNPGGEKLFF TGTGCCAGCAGCTTGAACCCGGGGGGTGAAAAACTGTTTTTT
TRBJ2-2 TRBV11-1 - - CASSLARGTGELFF TGTGCCAGCAGCTTAGCGCGAGGCACCGGGGAGCTGTTTTTT
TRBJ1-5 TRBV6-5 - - CASSRGEEHQPQHF TGTGCCAGCAGTAGAGGTGAGGAGCATCAGCCCCAGCATTTT
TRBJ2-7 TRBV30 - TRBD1 CAWSVEDRGREQYF TGTGCCTGGAGTGTCGAGGACAGGGGGCGCGAGCAGTACTTC
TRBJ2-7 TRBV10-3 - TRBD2 CAIMSGRGSYEQYF TGTGCCATCATGTCGGGGAGGGGCTCCTACGAGCAGTACTTC
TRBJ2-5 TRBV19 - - CASRWAGEETQYF TGTGCCAGTAGATGGGCAGGTGAGGAGACCCAGTACTTC
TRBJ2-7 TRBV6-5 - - CATKGTASYEQYF TGTGCCACCAAAGGCACGGCCTCCTACGAGCAGTACTTC
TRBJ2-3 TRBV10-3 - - CAISESSFWGHTDTQYF TGTGCCATCAGTGAGTCTTCTTTCTGGGGCCACACAGATACGCAGTATTTT
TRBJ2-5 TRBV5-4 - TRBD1 CASSWDRGNQETQYF TGTGCCAGCAGCTGGGACAGGGGAAACCAAGAGACCCAGTACTTC
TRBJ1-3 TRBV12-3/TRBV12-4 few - CASSQSGNTIYF TGTGCCAGCAGTCAATCAGGAAACACCATATATTTT
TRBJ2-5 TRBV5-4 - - CASSQGLPGTTQYF TGTGCCAGCAGCCAGGGACTCCCCGGGACGACCCAGTACTTC
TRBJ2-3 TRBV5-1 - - CATRVRIDTDTQYF TGCGCCACCAGGGTGAGGATCGACACAGATACGCAGTATTTT
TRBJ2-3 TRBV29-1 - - CSVEEGGTDTQYF TGCAGCGTTGAGGAGGGGGGCACAGATACGCAGTATTTT
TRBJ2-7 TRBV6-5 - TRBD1 CASTAGTGRREQYF TGTGCCAGCACCGCCGGGACAGGGAGGCGTGAGCAGTACTTC
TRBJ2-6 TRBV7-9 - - CASSSARERGSGANVLTF TGTGCCAGCAGCTCGGCCAGGGAGAGGGGTTCTGGGGCCAACGTCCTGACTTTC
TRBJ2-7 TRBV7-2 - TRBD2 CASSLTSGSTYEQYF TGTGCCAGCAGCTTAACCAGCGGGAGTACTTACGAGCAGTACTTC
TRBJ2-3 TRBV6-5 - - CATTLRHPGTDTQYF TGTGCCACCACCCTCAGGCATCCGGGAACAGATACGCAGTATTTT
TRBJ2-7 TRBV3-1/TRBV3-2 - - CASSPRFPFVLDEQYF TGTGCCAGCAGCCCTAGGTTTCCCTTCGTGTTAGACGAGCAGTACTTC
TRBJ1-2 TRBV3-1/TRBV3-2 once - CASSTGLYGYTF TGTGCCAGCAGTACAGGTCTCTATGGCTACACCTTC
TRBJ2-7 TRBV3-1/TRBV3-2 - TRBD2 CASRRLAGESEQYF TGTGCCAGCAGGAGACTAGCGGGAGAGAGCGAGCAGTACTTC
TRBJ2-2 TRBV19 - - CASSTQTETGELFF TGTGCCAGTAGTACTCAGACAGAAACCGGGGAGCTGTTTTTT
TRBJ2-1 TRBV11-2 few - CASSSGRLGKQFF TGTGCCAGCAGCTCAGGTCGCCTCGGTAAGCAGTTCTTC
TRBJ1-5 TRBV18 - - CASSLPGGINQPQHF TGTGCCAGCTCACTACCGGGCGGGATCAATCAGCCCCAGCATTTT
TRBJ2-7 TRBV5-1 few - CASSLDRREQYF TGCGCCAGCAGCCTAGACAGAAGGGAGCAGTACTTC
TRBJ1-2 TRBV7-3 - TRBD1 CASSLGDRTGYTF TGTGCCAGCAGCCTAGGGGACAGAACTGGCTACACCTTC
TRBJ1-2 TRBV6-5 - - CASVRGRLDNYGYTF TGTGCCAGCGTCCGGGGGCGCTTGGATAACTATGGCTACACCTTC
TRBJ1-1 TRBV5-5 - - CASSYRVFADTEAFF TGTGCCAGCTCCTACAGGGTCTTTGCGGACACTGAAGCTTTCTTT
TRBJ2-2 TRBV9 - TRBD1 CASSPRGDRNTGELFF TGTGCCAGCAGCCCACGAGGGGACAGGAACACCGGGGAGCTGTTTTTT
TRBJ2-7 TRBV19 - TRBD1 CASSDAGTGAYEQYF TGTGCCAGTAGTGACGCCGGGACAGGGGCCTACGAGCAGTACTTC
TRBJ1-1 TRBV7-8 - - CASSLVPFGALNTEAFF TGTGCCAGCAGCTTAGTACCTTTCGGGGCCCTCAACACTGAAGCTTTCTTT